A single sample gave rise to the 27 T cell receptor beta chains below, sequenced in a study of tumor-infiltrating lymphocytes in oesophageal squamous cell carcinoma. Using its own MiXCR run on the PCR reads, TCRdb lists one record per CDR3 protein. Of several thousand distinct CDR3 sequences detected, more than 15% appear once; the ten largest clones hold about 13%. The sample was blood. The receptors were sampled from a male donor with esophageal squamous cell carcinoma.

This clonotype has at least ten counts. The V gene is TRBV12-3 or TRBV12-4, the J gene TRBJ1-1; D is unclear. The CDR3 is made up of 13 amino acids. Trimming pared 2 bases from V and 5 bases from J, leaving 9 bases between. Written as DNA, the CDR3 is TGTGCCAGCAGTTTATCCAGATCGACTGAAGCTTTCTTT. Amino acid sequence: CASSLSRSTEAFF.

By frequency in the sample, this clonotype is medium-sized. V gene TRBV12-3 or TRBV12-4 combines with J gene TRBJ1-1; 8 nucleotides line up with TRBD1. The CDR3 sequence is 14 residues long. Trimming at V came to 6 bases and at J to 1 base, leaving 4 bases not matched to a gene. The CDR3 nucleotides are TGTGCCAGCAGCCTAGGGACAGGGAACACTGAAGCTTTCTTT. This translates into CASSLGTGNTEAFF.

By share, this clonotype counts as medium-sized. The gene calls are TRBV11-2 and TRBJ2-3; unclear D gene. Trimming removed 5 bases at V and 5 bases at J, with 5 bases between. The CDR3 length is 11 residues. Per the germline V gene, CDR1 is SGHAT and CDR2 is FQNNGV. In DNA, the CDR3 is TGTGCCAGCAGCCTTGAAGATACGCAGTATTTT. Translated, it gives CASSLEDTQYF.

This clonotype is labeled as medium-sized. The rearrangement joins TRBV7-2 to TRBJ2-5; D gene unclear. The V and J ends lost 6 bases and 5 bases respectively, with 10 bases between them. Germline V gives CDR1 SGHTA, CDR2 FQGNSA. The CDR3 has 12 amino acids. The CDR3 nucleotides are TGTGCCAGCAGTAACCCTGGCGAGACCCAGTACTTC. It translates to CASSNPGETQYF.

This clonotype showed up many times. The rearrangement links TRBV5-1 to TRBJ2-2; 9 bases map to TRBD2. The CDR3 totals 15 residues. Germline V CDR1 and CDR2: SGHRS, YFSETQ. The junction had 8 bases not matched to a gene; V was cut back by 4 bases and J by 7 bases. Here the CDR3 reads CASSPGTSKGGELFF. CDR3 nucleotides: TGCGCCAGCAGCCCCGGGACTAGCAAGGGCGGGGAGCTGTTTTTT.

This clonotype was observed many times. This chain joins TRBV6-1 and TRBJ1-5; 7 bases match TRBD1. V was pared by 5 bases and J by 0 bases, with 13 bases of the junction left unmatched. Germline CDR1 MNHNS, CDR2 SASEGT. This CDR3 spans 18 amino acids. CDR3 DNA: TGTGCCAGCAGTTCCCGAGGAGGGACAGCTTATAGCAATCAGCCCCAGCATTTT. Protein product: CASSSRGGTAYSNQPQHF.

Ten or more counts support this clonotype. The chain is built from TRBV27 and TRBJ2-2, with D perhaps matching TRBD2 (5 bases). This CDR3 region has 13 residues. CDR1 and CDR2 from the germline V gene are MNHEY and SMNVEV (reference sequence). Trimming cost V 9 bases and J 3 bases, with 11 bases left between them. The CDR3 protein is CASTSGYTGELFF. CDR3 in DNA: TGTGCCAGTACTAGTGGGTACACCGGGGAGCTGTTTTTT.

CDR3: CASSLDPARSNEKLFF. The CDR3 nucleotides are TGTGCCAGCAGCTTGGACCCCGCAAGGAGTAATGAAAAACTGTTTTTT. The chain links TRBV5-4 to TRBJ1-4; D is ambiguous. Trimming took off 0 bases at V and 4 bases at J, with 13 bases between the two ends. CDR1 is SGHNT, CDR2 YYREEE, per germline (reference sequence). This CDR3 comprises 16 residues.

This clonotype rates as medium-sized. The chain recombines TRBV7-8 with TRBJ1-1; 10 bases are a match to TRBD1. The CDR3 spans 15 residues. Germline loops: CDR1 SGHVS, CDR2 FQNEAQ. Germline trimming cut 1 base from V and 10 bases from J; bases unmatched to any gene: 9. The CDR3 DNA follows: TGTGCCAGCAGCTTAGAGGGACAGGGGAGGGCGGGAGCTTTCTTT. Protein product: CASSLEGQGRAGAFF.

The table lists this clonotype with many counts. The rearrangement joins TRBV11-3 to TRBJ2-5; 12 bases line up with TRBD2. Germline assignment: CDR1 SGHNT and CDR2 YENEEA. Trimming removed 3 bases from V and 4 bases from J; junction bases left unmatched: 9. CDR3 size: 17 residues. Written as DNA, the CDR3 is TGTGCCAGCAGCTTCTCCGGGACTAGCGGGCAGGGAGAGACCCAGTACTTC. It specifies CASSFSGTSGQGETQYF.

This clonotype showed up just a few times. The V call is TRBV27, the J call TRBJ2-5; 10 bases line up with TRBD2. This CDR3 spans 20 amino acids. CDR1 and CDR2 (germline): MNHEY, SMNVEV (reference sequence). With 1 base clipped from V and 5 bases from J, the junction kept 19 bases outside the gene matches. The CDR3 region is CASSLLGPRGSGGAGETQYF. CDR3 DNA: TGTGCCAGCAGTTTATTGGGGCCTCGGGGGAGCGGGGGGGCCGGGGAGACCCAGTACTTC.

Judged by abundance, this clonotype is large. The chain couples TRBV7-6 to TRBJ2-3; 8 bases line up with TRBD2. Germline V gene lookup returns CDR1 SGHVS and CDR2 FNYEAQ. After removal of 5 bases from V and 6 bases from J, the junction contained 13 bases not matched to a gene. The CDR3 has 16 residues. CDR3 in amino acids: CASSPSSSAGGDTQYF. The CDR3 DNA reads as TGTGCCAGCAGCCCTAGCTCTTCCGCGGGGGGCGATACGCAGTATTTT.

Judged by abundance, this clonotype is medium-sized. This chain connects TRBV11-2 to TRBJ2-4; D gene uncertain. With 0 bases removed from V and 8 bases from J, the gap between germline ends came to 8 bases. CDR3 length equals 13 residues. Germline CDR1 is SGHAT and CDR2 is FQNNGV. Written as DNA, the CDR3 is TGTGCCAGCAGCTTAGATGGCAGATACATTCAGTACTTC. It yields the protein CASSLDGRYIQYF.

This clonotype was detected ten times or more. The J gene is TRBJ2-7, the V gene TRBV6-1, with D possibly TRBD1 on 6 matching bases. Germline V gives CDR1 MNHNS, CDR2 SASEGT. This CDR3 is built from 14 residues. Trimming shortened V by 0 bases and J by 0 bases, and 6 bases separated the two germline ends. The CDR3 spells CASSEADSSYEQYF. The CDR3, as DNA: TGTGCCAGCAGTGAAGCGGACAGCTCCTACGAGCAGTACTTC.

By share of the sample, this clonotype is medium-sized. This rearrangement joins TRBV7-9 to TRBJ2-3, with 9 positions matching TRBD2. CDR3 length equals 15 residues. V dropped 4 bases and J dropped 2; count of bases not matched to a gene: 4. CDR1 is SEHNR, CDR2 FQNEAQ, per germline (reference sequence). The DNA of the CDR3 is TGTGCCAGCAGCTCTAGCGGGGAGTACACAGATACGCAGTATTTT. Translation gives CASSSSGEYTDTQYF.

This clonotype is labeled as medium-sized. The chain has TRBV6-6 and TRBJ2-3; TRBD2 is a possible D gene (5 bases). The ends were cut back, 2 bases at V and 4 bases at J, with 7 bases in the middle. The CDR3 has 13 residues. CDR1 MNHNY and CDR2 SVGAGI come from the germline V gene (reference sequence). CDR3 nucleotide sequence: TGTGCCAGCAGTTACGAGGGTGCAGATACGCAGTATTTT. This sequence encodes CASSYEGADTQYF.

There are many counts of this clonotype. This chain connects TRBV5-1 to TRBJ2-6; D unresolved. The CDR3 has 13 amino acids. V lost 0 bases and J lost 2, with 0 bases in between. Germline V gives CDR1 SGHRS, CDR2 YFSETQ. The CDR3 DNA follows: TGCGCCAGCAGCTTGGCTGGGGCCAACGTCCTGACTTTC. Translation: CASSLAGANVLTF.

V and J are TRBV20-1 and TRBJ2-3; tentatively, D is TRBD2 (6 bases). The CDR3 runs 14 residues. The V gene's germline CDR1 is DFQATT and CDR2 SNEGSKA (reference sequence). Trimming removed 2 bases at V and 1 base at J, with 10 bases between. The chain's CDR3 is CSARKTGGTDTQYF. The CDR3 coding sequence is TGCAGTGCTAGAAAGACGGGGGGCACAGATACGCAGTATTTT.

The CDR3 region has the DNA TGTGCCAGCAGCCCCAGGGGAGTCGGGAATTCACCCCTCCACTTT. Protein: CASSPRGVGNSPLHF. This chain joins TRBV5-4 and TRBJ1-6; D is perhaps TRBD1 (6 bases). Trimming left V 4 bases short and J 7 bases short, with 15 bases between. The CDR3 runs 15 residues. Germline V gene lookup returns CDR1 SGHNT and CDR2 YYREEE (reference sequence).

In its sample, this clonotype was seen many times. CDR3 in amino acids: CASSLGLVSSEQYF. CDR3 coding DNA: TGTGCCAGCAGTTTAGGGCTGGTTTCGTCTGAGCAGTACTTC. The chain recombines TRBV12-3 or TRBV12-4 with TRBJ2-7; D is ambiguous. The CDR3 is made up of 14 amino acids. V gave up 1 base and J gave up 7 bases, with 14 bases separating them.

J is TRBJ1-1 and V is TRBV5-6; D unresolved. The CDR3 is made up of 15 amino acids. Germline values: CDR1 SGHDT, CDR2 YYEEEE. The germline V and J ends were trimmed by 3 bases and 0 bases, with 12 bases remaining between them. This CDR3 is CASSSATGMNTEAFF. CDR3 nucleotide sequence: TGTGCCAGCAGCTCTGCGACGGGTATGAACACTGAAGCTTTCTTT.

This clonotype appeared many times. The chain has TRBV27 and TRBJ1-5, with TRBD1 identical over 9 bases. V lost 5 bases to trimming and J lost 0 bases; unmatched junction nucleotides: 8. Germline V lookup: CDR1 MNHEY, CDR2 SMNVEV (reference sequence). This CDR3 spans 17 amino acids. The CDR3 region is CASSPRTGAYSNQPQHF. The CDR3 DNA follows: TGTGCCAGCAGTCCTCGGACAGGGGCTTATAGCAATCAGCCCCAGCATTTT.

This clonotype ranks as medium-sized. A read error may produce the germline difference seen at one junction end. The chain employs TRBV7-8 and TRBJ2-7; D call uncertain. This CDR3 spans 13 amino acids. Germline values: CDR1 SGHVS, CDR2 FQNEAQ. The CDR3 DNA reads TGTGCCAGCAGCTCATTGAATAATTCACCCCTCCACTTC. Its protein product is CASSSLNNSPLHF.

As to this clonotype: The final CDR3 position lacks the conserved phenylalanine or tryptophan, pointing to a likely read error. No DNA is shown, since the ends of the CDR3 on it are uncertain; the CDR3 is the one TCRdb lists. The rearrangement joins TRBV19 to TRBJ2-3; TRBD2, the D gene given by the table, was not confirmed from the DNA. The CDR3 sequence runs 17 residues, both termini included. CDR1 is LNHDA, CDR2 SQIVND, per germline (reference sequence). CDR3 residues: CASSSPAGTRPYNEQFI.

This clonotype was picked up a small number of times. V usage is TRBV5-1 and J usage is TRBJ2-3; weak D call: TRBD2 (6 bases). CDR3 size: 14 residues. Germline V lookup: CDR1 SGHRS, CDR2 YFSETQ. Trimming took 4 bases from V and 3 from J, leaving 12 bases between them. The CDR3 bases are TGCGCCAGCAGCCCCAATAGCGGAACAGATACGCAGTATTTT. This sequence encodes CASSPNSGTDTQYF.

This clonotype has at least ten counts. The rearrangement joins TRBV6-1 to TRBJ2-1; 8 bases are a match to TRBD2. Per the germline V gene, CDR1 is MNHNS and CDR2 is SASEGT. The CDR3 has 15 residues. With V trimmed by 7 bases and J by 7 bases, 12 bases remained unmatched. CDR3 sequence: CASTRIAGYLNEQFF. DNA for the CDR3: TGTGCCAGCACCCGTATAGCGGGGTATTTAAATGAGCAGTTCTTC.

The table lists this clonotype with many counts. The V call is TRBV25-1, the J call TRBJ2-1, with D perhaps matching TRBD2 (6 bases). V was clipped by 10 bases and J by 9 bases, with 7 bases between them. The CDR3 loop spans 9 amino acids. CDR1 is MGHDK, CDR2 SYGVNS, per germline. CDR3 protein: CAMGGEQFF. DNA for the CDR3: TGTGCCATGGGAGGTGAGCAGTTCTTC.